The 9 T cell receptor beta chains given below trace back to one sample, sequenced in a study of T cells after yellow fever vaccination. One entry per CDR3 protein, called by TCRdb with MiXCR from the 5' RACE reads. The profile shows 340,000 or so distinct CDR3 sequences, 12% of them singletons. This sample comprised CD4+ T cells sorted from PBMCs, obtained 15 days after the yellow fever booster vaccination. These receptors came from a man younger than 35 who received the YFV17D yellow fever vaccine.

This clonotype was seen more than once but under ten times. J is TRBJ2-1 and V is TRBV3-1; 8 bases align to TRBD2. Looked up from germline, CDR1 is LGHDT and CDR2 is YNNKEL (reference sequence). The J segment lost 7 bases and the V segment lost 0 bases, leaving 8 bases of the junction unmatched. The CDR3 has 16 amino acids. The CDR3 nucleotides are TGTGCCAGCAGCCAAGAGCCCACTAGCGGAATTAATGAGCAGTTCTTC. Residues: CASSQEPTSGINEQFF.

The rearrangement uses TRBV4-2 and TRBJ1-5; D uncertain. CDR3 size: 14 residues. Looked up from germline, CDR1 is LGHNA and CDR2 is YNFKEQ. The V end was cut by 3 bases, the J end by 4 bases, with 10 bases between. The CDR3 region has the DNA TGTGCCAGCAGCCAGATGGCGACAAATCAGCCCCAGCATTTT. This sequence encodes CASSQMATNQPQHF.

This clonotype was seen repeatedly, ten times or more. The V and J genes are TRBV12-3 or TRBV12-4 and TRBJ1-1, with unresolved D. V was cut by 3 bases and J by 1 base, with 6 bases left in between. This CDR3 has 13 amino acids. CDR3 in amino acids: CASSFAQNTEAFF. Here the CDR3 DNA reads TGTGCCAGCAGTTTTGCGCAGAACACTGAAGCTTTCTTT.

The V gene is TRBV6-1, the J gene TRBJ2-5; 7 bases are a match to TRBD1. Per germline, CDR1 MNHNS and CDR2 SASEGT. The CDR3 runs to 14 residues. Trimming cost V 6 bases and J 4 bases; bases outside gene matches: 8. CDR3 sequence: CASRDRLQGETQYF. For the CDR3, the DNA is TGTGCCAGCAGGGACAGGCTTCAGGGAGAGACCCAGTACTTC.

Here the CDR3 DNA reads TGTGCCACCAGTGATTTGGGTGGGAGTCGCAATGAGCAGTTCTTC. This codes for CATSDLGGSRNEQFF. V is TRBV24-1 and J is TRBJ2-1, with a possible D match to TRBD2 (5 bases). CDR1 is KGHDR and CDR2 is SFDVKD in the germline V gene. V lost 0 bases, J lost 6 bases, and 11 bases lay in between. This CDR3 has 15 residues.

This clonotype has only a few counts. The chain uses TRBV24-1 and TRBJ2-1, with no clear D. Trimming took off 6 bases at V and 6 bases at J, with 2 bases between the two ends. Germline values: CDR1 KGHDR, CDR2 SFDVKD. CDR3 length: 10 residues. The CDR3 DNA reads TGTGCCACCAGTCCCAATGAGCAGTTCTTC. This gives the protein CATSPNEQFF.

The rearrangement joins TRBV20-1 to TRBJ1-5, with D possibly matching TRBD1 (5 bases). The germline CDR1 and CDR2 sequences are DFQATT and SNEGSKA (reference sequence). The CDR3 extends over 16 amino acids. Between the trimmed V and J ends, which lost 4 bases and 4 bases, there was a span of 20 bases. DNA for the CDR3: TGCAGTGCTACCCGTCCGGAGGGGACGCTTAATCAGCCCCAGCATTTT. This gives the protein CSATRPEGTLNQPQHF.

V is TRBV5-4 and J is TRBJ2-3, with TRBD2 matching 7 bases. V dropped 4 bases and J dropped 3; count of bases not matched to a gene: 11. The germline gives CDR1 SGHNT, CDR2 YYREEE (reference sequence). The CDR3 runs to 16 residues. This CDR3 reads CASSPELRGSTDTQYF. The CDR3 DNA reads TGTGCCAGCAGCCCGGAGCTGCGGGGGTCAACAGATACGCAGTATTTT. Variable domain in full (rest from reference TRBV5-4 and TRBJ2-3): ETGVTQSPTHLIKTRGQQVTLRCSSQSGHNTVSWYQQALGQGPQFIFQYYREEENGRGNFPPRFSGLQFPNYSSELNVNALELDDSALYLCASSPELRGSTDTQYFGPGTRLTVL.

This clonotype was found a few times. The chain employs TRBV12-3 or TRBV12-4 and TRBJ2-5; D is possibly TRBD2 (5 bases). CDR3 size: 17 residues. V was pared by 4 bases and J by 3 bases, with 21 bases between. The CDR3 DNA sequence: TGTGCCAGCAGTTCAGTCAGACTCGGTGGACTGGAAGAGACCCAGTACTTC. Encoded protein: CASSSVRLGGLEETQYF.